The 21 T cell receptor beta chains in this list originate from one sample, sequenced in a study of kidney transplant recipient with SARS-CoV-2 infection. TCRdb re-called the reads with MiXCR, one entry per CDR3 protein. The data hold approximately 250,000 distinct CDR3 sequences, with less than 35% observed a single time. The material was a blood sample, obtained at baseline and around day 120 from a kidney transplant recipient. Receptors were obtained from a young adult male patient who had COVID-19 and was a kidney transplant recipient. A subset of T cells may come from the graft donor.

In regard to this clonotype: Its ends do not fully match the called genes, so a read error is possible. The chain combines TRBV25-1 with TRBJ1-2; no firm D call. This CDR3 contains 17 residues. Germline CDR1 is MGHDK and CDR2 is SYGVNS. CDR3 DNA sequence: TGTGCCAGCAGTCCACTCTCAGAACTGGGAAAGGCCTATGGATACACCTTC. Protein product: CASSPLSELGKAYGYTF.

This clonotype came up many times. V usage is TRBV7-9 and J usage is TRBJ2-5; 7 bases align to TRBD2. V was clipped by 5 bases and J by 2 bases; unmatched bases: 8. The CDR3 extends over 15 amino acids. Germline V lookup: CDR1 SEHNR, CDR2 FQNEAQ (reference sequence). The CDR3 nucleotides read TGTGCCAGCAGCCTGGACGGGGGAGGGCAAGAGACCCAGTACTTC. Residues: CASSLDGGGQETQYF.

On this clonotype itself: A much larger clone lies one base from this, so it may be a read error. CDR3 DNA sequence: TGTGCCAGTAGTATCCCTACAGGGGGGACGATAAACACTGAAGCTTTCTTT. It codes for CASSIPTGGTINTEAFF. The chain carries TRBV19 and TRBJ1-1, with 8 bases aligning to TRBD1. The CDR3 loop spans 17 amino acids. CDR1 and CDR2 (germline): LNHDA, SQIVND (reference sequence). The trim removed 3 bases at V and 2 bases at J, leaving 11 bases unmatched.

This clonotype was seen ten or more times. The CDR3 spells CASSIGQGDYGYTF. CDR3 nucleotides: TGTGCCAGTAGTATTGGTCAGGGGGACTATGGCTACACCTTC. The chain links TRBV19 to TRBJ1-2; 7 bases line up with TRBD1. V was pared by 3 bases and J by 3 bases, with 4 bases of the junction left unmatched. Germline V lookup: CDR1 LNHDA, CDR2 SQIVND (reference sequence). The CDR3 is 14 residues long.

This clonotype was detected only once. A read error may explain this, as a much larger clone is one base away. This CDR3 reads CTSSRVQPYGKTYGYTF. Written as DNA, the CDR3 is TGTACCAGCAGTCGTGTACAGCCTTACGGAAAGACCTATGGCTACACCTTC. The V call is TRBV6-9, the J call TRBJ1-2; D not certain. Germline lookup yields CDR1 MNHGY and CDR2 SVAAGI. CDR3 length: 17 amino acids.

V is TRBV6-5 and J is TRBJ1-4, with a possible D match to TRBD1 (6 bases). With 10 bases removed from V and 2 bases from J, the gap between germline ends came to 14 bases. The CDR3 has 14 amino acids. Germline CDR1 MNHEY, CDR2 SVGAGI. Here the CDR3 DNA reads TGTGCCAACCGAGCGGGGGGCACTAATGAAAAACTGTTTTTT. This gives the protein CANRAGGTNEKLFF.

Regarding this clonotype: A read error is the likely source, as a far larger clone sits one nucleotide away. The chain uses TRBV7-8 and TRBJ2-4; tentatively, D is TRBD1 or TRBD2 (5 bases each). The J call is in doubt because the DNA end fits TRBJ2-7 better. Germline CDR1 SGHVS, CDR2 FQNEAQ. The CDR3 consists of 19 residues. The CDR3 spells CASSLVGEGTITFAYEQYF. The CDR3 DNA reads TGTGCCAGCAGCTTAGTAGGGGAAGGGACCATAACGTTCGCCTACGAGCAGTACTTC.

Of note for this clonotype: It may be a read error: a sequence one base away is much more abundant. The genes are TRBV18 and TRBJ2-4, with TRBD1 as a possible D gene (6 bases). Germline V gives CDR1 KGHSH, CDR2 LQKENI. The CDR3 covers 15 residues. The chain's CDR3 is CASSLMVIQGDEQCF. DNA for the CDR3: TGTGCCAGCTCACTGATGGTGATACAGGGTGACGAGCAGTGCTTC.

This chain uses TRBV29-1 with TRBJ2-5; 7 nucleotides line up with TRBD1. The CDR3 is 12 residues long. J gave up 5 bases and V 4 bases, and 4 bases lay outside the gene matches. Germline V gene sequence: CDR1 SQVTM, CDR2 ANQGSEA. CDR3 nucleotides: TGCAGCGTTGTTAGGGGGCAGGAGACCCAGTACTTC. Translating gives CSVVRGQETQYF.

V gene TRBV19 combines with J gene TRBJ2-3; 8 bases are shared with TRBD1. The CDR3 sequence is 15 residues long. Germline trimming cut 8 bases from V and 2 bases from J; bases unmatched to any gene: 9. Germline V gives CDR1 LNHDA, CDR2 SQIVND (reference sequence). Here the CDR3 DNA reads TGTGCCAGTTCGCCGACGGGACAGGACACAGATACGCAGTATTTT. Translated, it gives CASSPTGQDTDTQYF.

The V and J genes are TRBV3-1 and TRBJ2-5; no definite D call. CDR3 length: 17 amino acids. In germline, CDR1 is LGHDT, CDR2 YNNKEL (reference sequence). Trimming removed 5 bases from V and 5 bases from J, with 24 bases in between. The CDR3 sequence: CASSFCGPISFSETQYF. The CDR3 region has the DNA TGTGCCAGCAGCTTCTGTGGTCCCATTTCTTTCTCTGAGACCCAGTACTTC.

Details on this clonotype: This could be a read error, since a much larger clone is one nucleotide away. The genes are TRBV7-8 and TRBJ2-2; a possible D gene is TRBD2 (5 bases). The CDR3 is 17 amino acids. Germline V gives CDR1 SGHVS, CDR2 FQNEAQ. Between the trimmed V and J ends, which lost 5 bases and 4 bases, there was a span of 20 bases. CDR3 protein: CASSNRARTSSTGELFF. The CDR3 nucleotides are TGTGCCAGCAGCAACCGAGCCAGGACTTCGAGCACCGGGGAGCTGTTTTTT.

This clonotype was picked up many times. CDR3 in amino acids: CASSKARKAGKTYGYTF. For the CDR3, the DNA is TGTGCCAGCAGCAAAGCGCGTAAGGCTGGAAAGACCTATGGCTACACCTTC. The chain joins TRBV11-1 to TRBJ1-2; D not certain. V lost 5 bases and J lost 4, with 23 bases in between. Per germline, CDR1 SGHAT and CDR2 FQDESV (reference sequence). The CDR3 is 17 residues long. Drawing the rest from reference TRBV11-1 and TRBJ1-2, the complete variable domain is EAEVAQSPRYKITEKSQAVAFWCDPISGHATLYWYRQILGQGPELLVQFQDESVVDDSQLPKDRFSAERLKGVDSTLKIQPAELGDSAMYLCASSKARKAGKTYGYTFGSGTRLTVV.

To note about this clonotype: The conserved closing phenylalanine or tryptophan is absent in this CDR3, likely reflecting a read error. V gene TRBV3-1 combines with J gene TRBJ1-2, with unresolved D. Germline V gene lookup returns CDR1 LGHDT and CDR2 YNNKEL (reference sequence). The CDR3 covers 17 residues. V lost 5 bases, J lost 4 bases, and 23 bases lay in between. The CDR3 DNA follows: TGTGCCAGCAGCTCGATGCCCACCCTTCGAAAGACCTATGGCTACACCCTC. It encodes CASSSMPTLRKTYGYTL.

This clonotype was recorded at least ten times. The V gene is TRBV12-3 or TRBV12-4, the J gene TRBJ2-7; 7 bases match TRBD2. The CDR3 runs to 17 residues. The V and J ends lost 2 bases and 4 bases, in that order; junction bases with no gene match: 14. CDR3 residues: CASSLWRGGPDIYEQYF. The DNA for the CDR3 is TGTGCCAGCAGTTTATGGAGGGGAGGGCCGGATATATACGAGCAGTACTTC.

This clonotype was detected many times. The rearrangement uses TRBV6-5 and TRBJ2-3; D is unclear. Per germline, CDR1 MNHEY and CDR2 SVGAGI. The CDR3 loop spans 13 amino acids. With 5 bases removed from V and 1 base from J, the gap between germline ends came to 7 bases. The CDR3 nucleotides are TGTGCCAGCAGTCGAAAGCGCACAGATACGCAGTATTTT. Amino acids: CASSRKRTDTQYF.

This clonotype was counted ten times or more. The CDR3 DNA sequence: TGCGCCAGCAGCTTGGAAGCTAACTATGGCTACACCTTC. Translated, it gives CASSLEANYGYTF. The genes are TRBV5-1 and TRBJ1-2; D unresolved. CDR1 is SGHRS, CDR2 YFSETQ, per germline. The CDR3 contains 13 residues. The V gene lost 0 bases and the J gene lost 0 bases, with 3 bases spanning the gap. The entire variable domain, with the rest obtained from reference TRBV5-1 and TRBJ1-2, is as follows: KAGVTQTPRYLIKTRGQQVTLSCSPISGHRSVSWYQQTPGQGLQFLFEYFSETQRNKGNFPGRFSGRQFSNSRSEMNVSTLELGDSALYLCASSLEANYGYTFGSGTRLTVV.

This clonotype was found a few times. The chain links TRBV3-1 to TRBJ2-2; D not resolved. CDR1 and CDR2 from the germline V gene are LGHDT and YNNKEL (reference sequence). The CDR3 is made up of 18 amino acids. Trimming shortened V by 5 bases and J by 6 bases, and 25 bases separated the two germline ends. DNA of the CDR3: TGTGCCAGCAGCAGTATAACTCCCATTTCAGGCTTGGCCGGGGAGCTGTTTTTT. Translating it yields CASSSITPISGLAGELFF.

About this clonotype: This may be a read error: a much more frequent sequence differs by one nucleotide. The CDR3 nucleotides read TGCGCCAGCAGCTTACCGAGACAGGTATCGACCACCGGGGAGCTGTTTTTT. Its protein product is CASSLPRQVSTTGELFF. The V and J genes are TRBV5-1 and TRBJ2-2; a possible D gene is TRBD1 (6 bases). Germline CDR1 reads SGHRS; CDR2 reads YFSETQ. V was trimmed by 2 bases and J by 4 bases, leaving 18 bases between them. CDR3 length: 17 amino acids.

This clonotype was seen many times. The V call is TRBV6-1, the J call TRBJ1-2; D gene ambiguous. V was pared by 5 bases and J by 4 bases, with 23 bases between. CDR3 length equals 17 residues. Germline CDR1 MNHNS, CDR2 SASEGT. The CDR3 DNA reads as TGTGCCAGCAGTAACCACGAGGAATGTAGAAAGACCTATGGCTACACCTTC. It codes for CASSNHEECRKTYGYTF.

As to this clonotype: This may stem from a read error, because a much larger clone lies one nucleotide away. The chain links TRBV27 to TRBJ2-5; the D call may be TRBD1 or TRBD2 (5 bases each). The V gene's germline CDR1 is MNHEY and CDR2 SMNVEV (reference sequence). V gave up 5 bases and J gave up 5 bases, with 15 bases separating them. CDR3 length equals 14 residues. CDR3 protein: CASSEDGAGETQYF. The DNA for the CDR3 is TGTGCCAGCAGTGAGGACGGGGCGGGTGAGACCCAGTACTTC.